The sequence of this TCR beta chain was determined in a study of blood T cells in healthy people across ages. This CDR3 spans 13 amino acids. Germline CDR1 reads KGHDR; CDR2 reads SFDVKD. V lost 9 bases to trimming and J lost 5 bases, with 13 bases between them. Then a second PCR, running about 6 to 11 cycles, was carried out with a sample-barcoded 5' primer and a J-beta primer mix. TCRdb used MiXCR to reprocess the 5' RACE reads, holding one entry per CDR3 protein. This table holds approximately 1,100,000 distinct CDR3 sequences, over 35% found once. This clonotype was seen more than once but under ten times.

This chain uses TRBV24-1 with TRBJ2-1; D call uncertain. This TCR derives from a woman aged 60 to 75 in good health. The specimen was blood. The CDR3: CATQDPNDNEQFF. The CDR3 DNA follows: TGTGCCACCCAGGACCCGAACGACAATGAGCAGTTCTTC.